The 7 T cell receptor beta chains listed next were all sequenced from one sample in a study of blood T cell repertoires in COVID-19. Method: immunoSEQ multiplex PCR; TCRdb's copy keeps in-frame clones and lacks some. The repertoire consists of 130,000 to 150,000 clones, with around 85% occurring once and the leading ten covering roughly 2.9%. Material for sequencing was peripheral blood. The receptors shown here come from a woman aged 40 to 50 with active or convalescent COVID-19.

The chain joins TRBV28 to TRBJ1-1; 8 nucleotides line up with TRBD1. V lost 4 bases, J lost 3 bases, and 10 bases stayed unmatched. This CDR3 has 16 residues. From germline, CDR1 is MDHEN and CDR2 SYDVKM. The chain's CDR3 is CASSSRTGWTDTEAFF. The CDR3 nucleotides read TGTGCCAGCAGTTCCCGGACAGGGTGGACGGACACTGAAGCTTTCTTT.

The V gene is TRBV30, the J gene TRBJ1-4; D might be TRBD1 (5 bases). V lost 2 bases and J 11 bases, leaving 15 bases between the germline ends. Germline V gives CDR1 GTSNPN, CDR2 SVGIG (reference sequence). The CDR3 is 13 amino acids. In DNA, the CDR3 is TGTGCCTGGAGTAGATGGGGGGGTGAGAAACTGTTTTTT. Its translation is CAWSRWGGEKLFF.

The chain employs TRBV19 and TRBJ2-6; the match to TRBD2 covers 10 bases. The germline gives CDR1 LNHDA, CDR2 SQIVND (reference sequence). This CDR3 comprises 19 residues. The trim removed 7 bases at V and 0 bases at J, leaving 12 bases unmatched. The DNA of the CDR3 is TGTGCCAGTACCGATTCGTGGCTAGCGGGGGTCTCTGGGGCCAACGTCCTGACTTTC. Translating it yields CASTDSWLAGVSGANVLTF.

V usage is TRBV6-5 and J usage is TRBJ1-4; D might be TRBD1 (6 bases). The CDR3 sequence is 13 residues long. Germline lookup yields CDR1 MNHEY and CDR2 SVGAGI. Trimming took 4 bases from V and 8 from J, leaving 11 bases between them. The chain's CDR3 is CASSLNGQEKLFF. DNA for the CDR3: TGTGCCAGCAGTTTAAACGGACAGGAAAAACTGTTTTTT.

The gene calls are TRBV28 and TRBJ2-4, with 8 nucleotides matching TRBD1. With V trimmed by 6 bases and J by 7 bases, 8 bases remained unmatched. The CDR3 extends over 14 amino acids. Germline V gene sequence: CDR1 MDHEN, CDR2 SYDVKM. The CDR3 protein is CASRQGAGGNIQYF. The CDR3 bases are TGTGCCAGCAGACAAGGGGCAGGGGGCAACATTCAGTACTTC.

The CDR3 coding sequence is TGTGCCAGCAGTGAAGAAGGAGGTTTCACATACAATGAGCAGTTCTTC. It yields the protein CASSEEGGFTYNEQFF. V gene TRBV6-4 combines with J gene TRBJ2-1; D may be TRBD2 (5 bases). The germline V gene encodes CDR1 MRHNA and CDR2 SNTAGT. With 3 bases removed from V and 4 bases from J, the gap between germline ends came to 16 bases. The CDR3 extends over 16 amino acids.

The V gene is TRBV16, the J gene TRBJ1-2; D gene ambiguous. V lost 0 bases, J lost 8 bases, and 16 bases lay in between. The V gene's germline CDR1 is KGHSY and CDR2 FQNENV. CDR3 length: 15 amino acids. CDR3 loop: CASSQSGQQRRGYTF. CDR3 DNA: TGTGCCAGCAGCCAATCGGGCCAGCAACGGAGGGGCTACACCTTC.